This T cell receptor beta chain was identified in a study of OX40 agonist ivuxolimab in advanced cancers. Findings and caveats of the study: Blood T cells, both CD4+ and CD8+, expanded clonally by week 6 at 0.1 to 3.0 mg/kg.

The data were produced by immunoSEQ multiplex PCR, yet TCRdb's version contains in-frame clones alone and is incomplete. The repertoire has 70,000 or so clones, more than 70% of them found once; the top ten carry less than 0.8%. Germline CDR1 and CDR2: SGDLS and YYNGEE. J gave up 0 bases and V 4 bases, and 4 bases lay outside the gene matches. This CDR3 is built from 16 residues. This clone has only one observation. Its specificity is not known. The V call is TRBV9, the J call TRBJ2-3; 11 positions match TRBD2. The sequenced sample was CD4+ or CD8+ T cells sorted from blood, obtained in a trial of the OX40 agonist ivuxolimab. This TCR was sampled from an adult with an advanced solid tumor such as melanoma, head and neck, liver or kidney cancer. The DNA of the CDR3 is TGTGCCAGCAGCACTAGCGGGGGTGCTAGCACAGATACGCAGTATTTT. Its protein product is CASSTSGGASTDTQYF.